This is a list of T cell receptor beta chains from one sample in a study of cytomegalovirus exposure and HLA in healthy donors. The repertoire was sequenced with immunoSEQ multiplex PCR; TCRdb's copy has only in-frame clones and lacks some. Of 100,000 or so clones in the sample, 75% to 85% were seen once. Sequences were obtained from PBMCs. These receptors all come from a man aged 25-45 years in good health and CMV-seronegative. The CDR3 runs from the conserved cysteine through the conserved F or W. A D gene is named only where the DNA matches it firmly. The size of a clone is reported for some rows only, either as once, few or many, or as a class for expanded clones.

clone_size: .; j_call: TRBJ2-1; d_call: .; v_call: TRBV7-9; cdr3_aa: CASSLGEPTYNEQFF; cdr3_nt: TGTGCCAGCAGCTTAGGGGAGCCTACCTACAATGAGCAGTTCTTC
clone_size: .; j_call: TRBJ2-5; d_call: TRBD2; v_call: TRBV7-8; cdr3_aa: CASSLRGSGRAGQETQYF; cdr3_nt: TGTGCCAGCAGCTTACGAGGTAGCGGGAGGGCCGGTCAAGAGACCCAGTACTTC
clone_size: once; j_call: TRBJ2-2; d_call: .; v_call: TRBV25-1; cdr3_aa: CASTQSNTGELFF; cdr3_nt: TGTGCCAGCACGCAGTCGAACACCGGGGAGCTGTTTTTT
clone_size: .; j_call: TRBJ2-3; d_call: .; v_call: TRBV2; cdr3_aa: CASIPPSGFSRADTQYF; cdr3_nt: TGTGCCAGCATTCCTCCCTCCGGATTCTCGAGGGCAGATACGCAGTATTTT
clone_size: .; j_call: TRBJ2-6; d_call: .; v_call: TRBV19; cdr3_aa: CASSILSSLSGANVLTF; cdr3_nt: TGTGCCAGTAGTATACTCTCTAGCTTATCTGGGGCCAACGTCCTGACTTTC
clone_size: .; j_call: TRBJ1-1; d_call: .; v_call: TRBV7-9; cdr3_aa: CASSLGSENTEAFF; cdr3_nt: TGTGCCAGCAGCCTCGGGTCGGAGAACACTGAAGCTTTCTTT
clone_size: .; j_call: TRBJ2-7; d_call: TRBD2; v_call: TRBV28; cdr3_aa: CASSPGLAGNEQYF; cdr3_nt: TGTGCCAGCAGTCCCGGACTAGCAGGTAACGAGCAGTACTTC
clone_size: few; j_call: TRBJ1-5; d_call: .; v_call: TRBV28; cdr3_aa: CASSLEQGSQPQHF; cdr3_nt: TGTGCCAGCAGTTTAGAGCAGGGGTCTCAGCCCCAGCATTTT
clone_size: .; j_call: TRBJ2-2; d_call: .; v_call: TRBV7-2; cdr3_aa: CASSPAPGSGTNGELFF; cdr3_nt: TGTGCCAGCAGCCCGGCCCCGGGAAGCGGGACAAACGGGGAGCTGTTTTTT
clone_size: few; j_call: TRBJ2-7; d_call: TRBD2; v_call: TRBV2; cdr3_aa: CASRPGLAGGWDEQYF; cdr3_nt: TGTGCCAGCAGACCGGGACTAGCGGGAGGTTGGGACGAGCAGTACTTC
clone_size: .; j_call: TRBJ2-7; d_call: .; v_call: TRBV5-4; cdr3_aa: CASSLFSEQYF; cdr3_nt: TGTGCCAGCAGCTTGTTCTCCGAGCAGTACTTC
clone_size: .; j_call: TRBJ1-5; d_call: .; v_call: TRBV28; cdr3_aa: CASSLLARLSNQPQHF; cdr3_nt: TGTGCCAGCAGTTTGCTAGCACGGCTTAGCAATCAGCCCCAGCATTTT
clone_size: few; j_call: TRBJ2-5; d_call: TRBD2; v_call: TRBV9; cdr3_aa: CASSIGTSEETQYF; cdr3_nt: TGTGCCAGCAGCATTGGGACTAGCGAGGAGACCCAGTACTTC
clone_size: .; j_call: TRBJ2-1; d_call: .; v_call: TRBV23-1; cdr3_aa: CASTQSGPGSYNEQFF; cdr3_nt: TGCGCCAGCACCCAGTCAGGGCCAGGCTCCTACAATGAGCAGTTCTTC
clone_size: .; j_call: TRBJ1-5; d_call: .; v_call: TRBV2; cdr3_aa: CASSEWGSGNQPQHF; cdr3_nt: TGTGCCAGCAGTGAATGGGGCTCGGGCAATCAGCCCCAGCATTTT
clone_size: .; j_call: TRBJ2-7; d_call: .; v_call: TRBV5-4; cdr3_aa: CASSLQRTDGYEQYF; cdr3_nt: TGTGCCAGCAGCCTCCAACGGACAGATGGATACGAGCAGTACTTC
clone_size: .; j_call: TRBJ2-7; d_call: TRBD2; v_call: TRBV4-1; cdr3_aa: CASSQGAPGLFPYEQYF; cdr3_nt: TGCGCCAGCAGCCAAGGGGCCCCGGGACTATTTCCCTACGAGCAGTACTTC
clone_size: .; j_call: TRBJ1-1; d_call: .; v_call: TRBV7-9; cdr3_aa: CASIEGQGIMNTEAFF; cdr3_nt: TGTGCCAGCATCGAAGGGCAGGGGATCATGAACACTGAAGCTTTCTTT
clone_size: .; j_call: TRBJ1-3; d_call: .; v_call: TRBV5-1; cdr3_aa: CASGTGGDGNTIYF; cdr3_nt: TGCGCCAGCGGAACCGGGGGGGATGGAAACACCATATATTTT
clone_size: .; j_call: TRBJ1-1; d_call: .; v_call: TRBV6-5; cdr3_aa: CASSHPNMNTEAFF; cdr3_nt: TGTGCCAGCAGCCATCCAAACATGAACACTGAAGCTTTCTTT
clone_size: once; j_call: TRBJ1-1; d_call: .; v_call: TRBV5-1; cdr3_aa: CASRPTFMNTEAFF; cdr3_nt: TGCGCCAGCCGCCCGACATTTATGAACACTGAAGCTTTCTTT
clone_size: .; j_call: TRBJ1-5; d_call: TRBD1; v_call: TRBV7-9; cdr3_aa: CASSIGTANQPQHF; cdr3_nt: TGTGCCAGCAGCATAGGGACAGCAAATCAGCCCCAGCATTTT
clone_size: .; j_call: TRBJ2-2; d_call: .; v_call: TRBV30; cdr3_aa: CAWSLTNRAGTGELFF; cdr3_nt: TGTGCCTGGAGCCTAACTAACAGGGCTGGCACCGGGGAGCTGTTTTTT
clone_size: .; j_call: TRBJ1-5; d_call: .; v_call: TRBV7-9; cdr3_aa: CASSDSQGPQHF; cdr3_nt: TGTGCCAGCAGCGACTCGCAGGGTCCCCAGCATTTT
clone_size: .; j_call: TRBJ2-1; d_call: TRBD2; v_call: TRBV6-5; cdr3_aa: CASSSGLAGPKQFF; cdr3_nt: TGTGCCAGCAGTTCGGGACTAGCGGGCCCGAAGCAGTTCTTC
clone_size: few; j_call: TRBJ1-4; d_call: .; v_call: TRBV7-6; cdr3_aa: CASSLRTQEKLFF; cdr3_nt: TGTGCCAGCAGCTTACGCACTCAAGAAAAACTGTTTTTT
clone_size: .; j_call: TRBJ2-2; d_call: .; v_call: TRBV27; cdr3_aa: CASSLLEAGTGELFF; cdr3_nt: TGTGCCAGCAGTTTACTTGAGGCGGGTACCGGGGAGCTGTTTTTT
clone_size: .; j_call: TRBJ1-1; d_call: .; v_call: TRBV11-3; cdr3_aa: CASSQNGYTEAFF; cdr3_nt: TGTGCCAGCAGCCAGAACGGGTACACTGAAGCTTTCTTT
clone_size: .; j_call: TRBJ1-1; d_call: .; v_call: TRBV25-1; cdr3_aa: CASSERGQGLNTEAFF; cdr3_nt: TGTGCCAGCAGTGAACGGGGTCAGGGGCTGAACACTGAAGCTTTCTTT
clone_size: .; j_call: TRBJ2-7; d_call: TRBD2; v_call: TRBV14; cdr3_aa: CASSHLASGTLEQYF; cdr3_nt: TGTGCCAGCAGCCATCTGGCTAGCGGTACACTGGAGCAGTACTTC
clone_size: .; j_call: TRBJ1-2; d_call: .; v_call: TRBV5-4; cdr3_aa: CASSRVVGQTYGYTF; cdr3_nt: TGTGCCAGCAGTAGAGTGGTTGGACAAACCTATGGCTACACCTTC
clone_size: .; j_call: TRBJ2-1; d_call: .; v_call: TRBV19; cdr3_aa: CASSIAVTHNEQFF; cdr3_nt: TGTGCCAGTAGTATTGCGGTCACACACAATGAGCAGTTCTTC
clone_size: .; j_call: TRBJ2-7; d_call: .; v_call: TRBV6-6; cdr3_aa: CASSSGWGGPGDEQYF; cdr3_nt: TGTGCCAGCAGCTCGGGTTGGGGGGGGCCGGGTGACGAGCAGTACTTC
clone_size: .; j_call: TRBJ1-6; d_call: TRBD1; v_call: TRBV6-1; cdr3_aa: CASSVSGDRFQSPLHF; cdr3_nt: TGTGCCAGCAGTGTGTCCGGGGACAGGTTCCAATCACCCCTCCACTTT
clone_size: .; j_call: TRBJ1-2; d_call: .; v_call: TRBV2; cdr3_aa: CASSDKLYGYTF; cdr3_nt: TGTGCCAGCAGTGACAAGCTCTATGGCTACACCTTC
clone_size: .; j_call: TRBJ1-2; d_call: .; v_call: TRBV28; cdr3_aa: CASSLVNPIYGYTF; cdr3_nt: TGTGCCAGCAGTCTCGTGAATCCTATCTATGGCTACACCTTC
clone_size: .; j_call: TRBJ2-1; d_call: .; v_call: TRBV5-1; cdr3_aa: CASSLLQARDEQFF; cdr3_nt: TGCGCCAGCAGCTTGCTACAGGCCAGGGATGAGCAGTTCTTC
clone_size: .; j_call: TRBJ1-2; d_call: .; v_call: TRBV19; cdr3_aa: CASSLTAFYGYTF; cdr3_nt: TGTGCCAGTAGTCTTACAGCCTTCTATGGCTACACCTTC